A selection of T cell receptor beta chains follows, all from one sample in a study of cytomegalovirus exposure and HLA in healthy donors. Sequencing was performed with immunoSEQ multiplex PCR; in TCRdb, only in-frame clones are kept and a portion is missing. The sample holds about 170,000 clones, 76% seen once. Sequenced sample: PBMCs. Source of these receptors: a female donor in good health and CMV-seronegative. The CDR3 runs from the conserved cysteine through the conserved F or W. D genes are given only for firm matches. Clone size is stated in some rows and not others, as once, few, many or a class when expanded.

TGTGCCAGCAGCTGGGACGGGACAGGCTATGGCTACACCTTC	CASSWDGTGYGYTF	14	TRBD1	TRBV7-9	TRBJ1-2	few
TGTGCCAGCAGTTACACACAGGGGGCGGGCGGCTACACCTTC	CASSYTQGAGGYTF	14	TRBD1	TRBV6-5	TRBJ1-2	few
TGTGCCATCAGCGCTAGCGGCCCCCGCCAAGAGACCCAGTACTTC	CAISASGPRQETQYF	15	TRBD2	TRBV10-3	TRBJ2-5	-
TGCGCCAGCCGGACAGCTAACTATGGCTACACCTTC	CASRTANYGYTF	12	-	TRBV5-1	TRBJ1-2	-
TGTGCCAGCTCACCACAGCCTCCAGGGTACGAGCAGTACTTC	CASSPQPPGYEQYF	14	-	TRBV18	TRBJ2-7	-
TGCGCCAGCAGCCAAGAAGCACAGTACATCTATGGCTACACCTTC	CASSQEAQYIYGYTF	15	-	TRBV4-3	TRBJ1-2	few
TGTGCCAGCAGACAGGGGGCTGGGTTTGGCTACACCTTC	CASRQGAGFGYTF	13	TRBD1	TRBV2	TRBJ1-2	-
TGTGCCATCAGTGATAGGCGGGACAGGGCCCAAGAGACCCAGTACTTC	CAISDRRDRAQETQYF	16	TRBD1	TRBV10-3	TRBJ2-5	-
TGTGCCAGCAGCTTGGCCGGGGAGTGGGGAGAGACCCAGTACTTC	CASSLAGEWGETQYF	15	-	TRBV5-8	TRBJ2-5	-
TGTGCCAGCAGCCTCGGACAGGGAGTAGATACGCAGTATTTT	CASSLGQGVDTQYF	14	TRBD1	TRBV7-8	TRBJ2-3	-
TGTGCCAGCAGCCAAGTTCGTGGGAGTGGAGATACGCAGTATTTT	CASSQVRGSGDTQYF	15	-	TRBV4-2	TRBJ2-3	few
TGTGCCAGCAGCTTACGGGGCAGGGGGACCTACGAGCAGTACTTC	CASSLRGRGTYEQYF	15	TRBD1	TRBV11-2	TRBJ2-7	-
TGTGCCAGCAGTTATATCCCGGGACAGGGTCTCTCTGGGGCCAACGTCCTGACTTTC	CASSYIPGQGLSGANVLTF	19	TRBD1	TRBV2	TRBJ2-6	-
TGCGCCAGCAGCTACGACAGGGCCCATAATTCACCCCTCCACTTT	CASSYDRAHNSPLHF	15	TRBD1	TRBV5-1	TRBJ1-6	-
TGTGCCTGGTCTGTGGGGGGGGCCAACGGCCTGACTTTC	CAWSVGGANGLTF	13	-	TRBV30	TRBJ2-6	-
TGTGCCAGCAGCTCCACAATACCGGGACTAGCGGGAGTTGAGCAGTTCTTC	CASSSTIPGLAGVEQFF	17	TRBD2	TRBV7-8	TRBJ2-1	-
TGTGCCAGCAGCTCCGAGATATCGACGCAGTATTTT	CASSSEISTQYF	12	-	TRBV11-2	TRBJ2-3	-
TGCAGCGGAACTAGCGGGAGGATGCACGGGGAGCTGTTTTTT	CSGTSGRMHGELFF	14	TRBD2	TRBV29-1	TRBJ2-2	-
TGCGCCAGCAGCCGTCAAACAGGGGCTGGGGCCAACGTCCTGACTTTC	CASSRQTGAGANVLTF	16	TRBD1	TRBV4-3	TRBJ2-6	once
TGTGCCGGAATACAACAGGGGGCGAGAACTGAAGCTTTCTTT	CAGIQQGARTEAFF	14	TRBD1	TRBV19	TRBJ1-1	-
TGTGCCAGCAGCTGGGGGACTAGCGGGGGAGCCAAGTTCTTC	CASSWGTSGGAKFF	14	TRBD2	TRBV5-4	TRBJ2-1	-
TGTGCCAGCGCGGGGGCGGACTCACCCCTCCACTTT	CASAGADSPLHF	12	-	TRBV2	TRBJ1-6	-
TGTGCTAGCAGCCCGGGCCGGCTGGTAAGGAGGGGAAAGCAGTTCTTC	CASSPGRLVRRGKQFF	16	-	TRBV7-7	TRBJ2-1	-
TGTGCCACCTCGTCGGGTGTCCAAGAGACCCAGTACTTC	CATSSGVQETQYF	13	-	TRBV25-1	TRBJ2-5	-
TGTGCCAGCAGCTTAGGTCTTTACTACGAGCAGTACTTC	CASSLGLYYEQYF	13	-	TRBV11-2	TRBJ2-7	-
TGTGCCACCAGCACCTTTGGTGGCGGGAGGGCCGATACGCAGTATTTT	CATSTFGGGRADTQYF	16	TRBD2	TRBV15	TRBJ2-3	-
TGTGCCAGCAGTTCCCCGACGGGGAATCAGCCCCAGCATTTT	CASSSPTGNQPQHF	14	-	TRBV28	TRBJ1-5	-
TGTGCCAGCAGCGGCGTGGCGGGAGTACACGAGCAGTACTTC	CASSGVAGVHEQYF	14	TRBD2	TRBV7-9	TRBJ2-7	few
TGTGCCAGCAGCTTAGAGAGATACACTGAAGCTTTCTTT	CASSLERYTEAFF	13	-	TRBV7-2	TRBJ1-1	once
TGTGCCAGCAGTGATATCCGGGTATACGAGCAGTACTTC	CASSDIRVYEQYF	13	-	TRBV2	TRBJ2-7	-
TGTGCCAGCAGCTTAGCGGGTTCGGGGGGCCTATACAATGAGCAGTTCTTC	CASSLAGSGGLYNEQFF	17	-	TRBV7-2	TRBJ2-1	-
TGTGCCAGCAGCTTAAGGAGGTGGGGGACTACTTACGAGCAGTACTTC	CASSLRRWGTTYEQYF	16	TRBD2	TRBV11-2	TRBJ2-7	-
TGCGCCAGCAGCCAAGCATTGACAGCATCCTACGAGCAGTACTTC	CASSQALTASYEQYF	15	-	TRBV4-3	TRBJ2-7	once
TGTGCCAGCAGCGTAGAGGCAGCTCAGGGGATAAGCAATCAGCCCCAGCATTTT	CASSVEAAQGISNQPQHF	18	-	TRBV9	TRBJ1-5	-
TGCGCCAGCAGCTTGGCTGGCAGGGGCTCTGGAAACACCATATATTTT	CASSLAGRGSGNTIYF	16	-	TRBV5-1	TRBJ1-3	-
TGTGCTAGTGGTTTGGGGGGGACAGGGGCGCGGGGACTAGCGGGAGGGCCCCCAGAGACCCAGTACTTC	CASGLGGTGARGLAGGPPETQYF	23	TRBD2	TRBV12-5	TRBJ2-5	-
TGTGCCAGCAGTTTGGACAGGGTCACAGATACGCAGTATTTT	CASSLDRVTDTQYF	14	TRBD1	TRBV5-6	TRBJ2-3	-
TGTGCCAGCAGTTACAACAGGGAAGTGCCCCAGCATTTT	CASSYNREVPQHF	13	-	TRBV6-6	TRBJ1-5	once
TGTGCCAGCAGCTTGATGCGGAGACGGGGGACGGATACGCAGTATTTT	CASSLMRRRGTDTQYF	16	-	TRBV11-2	TRBJ2-3	-
TGTGCCAGCACCCCACCGGGACTAGCGATAAATACGCAGTATTTT	CASTPPGLAINTQYF	15	TRBD2	TRBV6-4	TRBJ2-3	-
TGTGCCAGCAGCTTCCGACAGGGGTCCACCGGGGAGCTGTTTTTT	CASSFRQGSTGELFF	15	TRBD1	TRBV7-9	TRBJ2-2	-
TGTGCCAGCAGCCAAGAAGGAACCGGGACAGGGGATGGCTACACCTTC	CASSQEGTGTGDGYTF	16	TRBD1	TRBV4-2	TRBJ1-2	-
TGTGCCAGCAGTTTCGGTGGACAGGGCCTTGTCCCTGGCTACACCTTC	CASSFGGQGLVPGYTF	16	TRBD1	TRBV28	TRBJ1-2	-
TGTGCCAGCAGCCCCCGGGTAGGGGTTCAAGAGACCCAGTACTTC	CASSPRVGVQETQYF	15	-	TRBV7-2	TRBJ2-5	few
TGCAGCGTTGACCATCAAGCGGGGTCCGGGGAGACCCAGTACTTC	CSVDHQAGSGETQYF	15	TRBD2	TRBV29-1	TRBJ2-5	-
TGTGCCAGCAGTTCCTACGCCCCTATTCCCGAACCCCTCCACTTT	CASSSYAPIPEPLHF	15	-	TRBV6-5	TRBJ1-6	-
TGTGCCAGCTCACCACCACAGGGATTTGAAAAACTGTTTTTT	CASSPPQGFEKLFF	14	-	TRBV18	TRBJ1-4	-
TGTGCCAGCAGTGAGTTTGCAGGGTTGGGCACTGAAGCTTTCTTT	CASSEFAGLGTEAFF	15	-	TRBV2	TRBJ1-1	-
TGTGCCAGCAGCCAAGACAGGGGATACTACAATGAGCAGTTCTTC	CASSQDRGYYNEQFF	15	TRBD1	TRBV7-2	TRBJ2-1	few
TGTGCCAGCAGTTTAGGGAGAGGGCTCGAGCAGTACTTC	CASSLGRGLEQYF	13	-	TRBV28	TRBJ2-7	few
TGTGCCAGCCTGGCTCGGGGGAGGACTGAGCAGTTCTTC	CASLARGRTEQFF	13	-	TRBV6-1	TRBJ2-1	-